The 31 T cell receptor beta chains listed next were all sequenced from one sample in a study of T cell clones after liver transplantation. The assay was immunoSEQ multiplex PCR, and TCRdb's table has in-frame clones only and misses some. The data show some 23,000 clones, roughly 69% seen once. The material was CD4+ T cells from blood, obtained before liver transplant. Receptors originate from a human donor who received a liver transplant.

The rearrangement links TRBV5-6 to TRBJ2-7; D remains ambiguous. Trimming stripped 2 bases from V and 6 bases from J, with 9 bases between. Germline V gene sequence: CDR1 SGHDT, CDR2 YYEEEE. The CDR3 extends over 12 amino acids. The CDR3 spells CASSFGRGEQYV. The CDR3 nucleotides read TGTGCCAGCAGCTTTGGACGAGGCGAGCAGTACGTC.

The J gene is TRBJ2-3, the V gene TRBV28; the D is unclear. The CDR3 loop spans 12 amino acids. Germline values: CDR1 MDHEN, CDR2 SYDVKM. Trimming left V 4 bases short and J 1 base short, with 3 bases between. The CDR3 DNA sequence: TGTGCCAGCAGTTCGGGCACAGATACGCAGTATTTT. It codes for CASSSGTDTQYF.

This chain uses TRBV7-2 with TRBJ1-4; D is perhaps TRBD1 (5 bases). The CDR3 spans 16 residues. Trimming pared 0 bases from V and 1 base from J, leaving 9 bases between. CDR1 SGHTA and CDR2 FQGNSA come from the germline V gene. CDR3 sequence: CASSLAQGGTNEKLFF. CDR3 nucleotides: TGTGCCAGCAGCTTAGCGCAGGGAGGAACTAATGAAAAACTGTTTTTT.

The genes are TRBV5-6 and TRBJ2-1, with 12 positions matching TRBD2. The CDR3 is 15 amino acids. Germline CDR1 SGHDT, CDR2 YYEEEE. The J segment lost 7 bases and the V segment lost 0 bases, leaving 2 bases of the junction unmatched. The CDR3 DNA reads TGTGCCAGCAGCTTGGTAACTAGCGGGGGGAATGAGCAGTTCTTC. Amino acids: CASSLVTSGGNEQFF.

This chain links TRBV5-1 with TRBJ2-7; TRBD2 agrees at 10 bases. This CDR3 spans 16 amino acids. V shed 0 bases, J shed 0 bases, and the junction held 3 bases outside the gene matches. Germline CDR1 is SGHRS and CDR2 is YFSETQ. The CDR3 reads CASSLATSGASYEQYF. In DNA, the CDR3 is TGCGCCAGCAGCTTGGCTACTAGCGGGGCCTCCTACGAGCAGTACTTC.

The genes are TRBV5-8 and TRBJ2-4, with TRBD2 as a possible D gene (5 bases). The CDR3 length is 16 residues. Per the germline V gene, CDR1 is SGHTS and CDR2 is YDEGEE. Trimming removed 0 bases at V and 0 bases at J, with 10 bases between. In DNA form, the CDR3 reads TGTGCCAGCAGCTTGGTGCCGCGGGTAGCCAAAAACATTCAGTACTTC. This gives the protein CASSLVPRVAKNIQYF.

This chain links TRBV18 with TRBJ1-2; D gene uncertain. V lost 2 bases to trimming and J lost 2 bases, with 6 bases between them. CDR3 length: 13 residues. In germline, CDR1 is KGHSH, CDR2 LQKENI. The CDR3 region is CASSPLANYGYTF. CDR3 in DNA: TGTGCCAGCTCACCATTGGCCAACTATGGCTACACCTTC.

CDR3 DNA sequence: TGTGCCAGCAGTTCCCAACTCCGGGGGCCGCAAGAGACCCAGTACTTC. Protein product: CASSSQLRGPQETQYF. The chain has TRBV6-6 and TRBJ2-5, with D possibly being TRBD1 or TRBD2 (6 bases each). Trimming removed 4 bases at V and 2 bases at J, with 17 bases between. The CDR3 is made up of 16 amino acids. Germline V gene sequence: CDR1 MNHNY, CDR2 SVGAGI (reference sequence).

This rearrangement joins TRBV6-1 to TRBJ1-1, with TRBD1 matching over 10 bases. Trimming took 6 bases from V and 6 from J; bases not matched to a gene: 7. Germline lookup yields CDR1 MNHNS and CDR2 SASEGT. This CDR3 contains 14 residues. CDR3 protein: CASSGTGVGAEAFF. CDR3 DNA sequence: TGTGCCAGCAGCGGGACAGGGGTAGGAGCTGAAGCTTTCTTT.

The chain links TRBV18 to TRBJ2-5; 10 bases are a match to TRBD2. This CDR3 spans 16 amino acids. The V gene's germline CDR1 is KGHSH and CDR2 LQKENI. J gave up 5 bases and V 1 base, and 7 bases lay outside the gene matches. The CDR3 bases are TGTGCCAGCTCACCACGGACTAGCGGTGCGGGGGAGACCCAGTACTTC. It encodes CASSPRTSGAGETQYF.

The V call is TRBV7-2, the J call TRBJ2-5; weak D call: TRBD1 (5 bases). The CDR3 contains 14 residues. Looked up from germline, CDR1 is SGHTA and CDR2 is FQGNSA. V gave up 2 bases and J gave up 7 bases, with 14 bases separating them. CDR3 nucleotides: TGTGCCAGCAGCTTACAGACTCGCGACAGGACCCAGTACTTC. As protein: CASSLQTRDRTQYF.

This rearrangement joins TRBV30 to TRBJ2-2; D perhaps matches TRBD2 (6 bases). The V gene lost 5 bases and the J gene lost 1 base, with 11 bases spanning the gap. The CDR3 totals 14 residues. Germline V lookup: CDR1 GTSNPN, CDR2 SVGIG (reference sequence). CDR3 in amino acids: CAWQKEGNTGELFF. In DNA form, the CDR3 reads TGTGCCTGGCAAAAGGAGGGGAACACCGGGGAGCTGTTTTTT.

The chain employs TRBV30 and TRBJ2-7; D is undetermined. Between the trimmed V and J ends, which lost 4 bases and 2 bases, there was a span of 3 bases. This CDR3 is 10 amino acids long. The germline CDR1 and CDR2 sequences are GTSNPN and SVGIG (reference sequence). The CDR3 nucleotides read TGTGCCTGGAAACCCTACGAGCAGTACTTC. Translation gives CAWKPYEQYF.

This clone was detected only a few times. The chain joins TRBV10-2 to TRBJ1-1; D uncertain. V lost 4 bases to trimming and J lost 1 base, with 13 bases between them. The CDR3 consists of 15 residues. The germline V gene encodes CDR1 WSHSY and CDR2 SAAADI. The CDR3 is CASSGTWGTNTEAFF. CDR3 sequence (DNA): TGCGCCAGCAGTGGGACTTGGGGAACGAACACTGAAGCTTTCTTT.

This chain uses TRBV9 with TRBJ2-1; 10 bases align to TRBD1. Germline V gene lookup returns CDR1 SGDLS and CDR2 YYNGEE. With V trimmed by 0 bases and J by 6 bases, 12 bases remained unmatched. This CDR3 region has 18 residues. Here the CDR3 reads CASSVDPPGTGVRNEQFF. Written as DNA, the CDR3 is TGTGCCAGCAGCGTAGACCCCCCCGGGACAGGGGTACGCAATGAGCAGTTCTTC.

This clone was seen once. The chain employs TRBV10-3 and TRBJ2-1; D may be TRBD1 (5 bases). V was clipped by 0 bases and J by 8 bases, with 8 bases between them. The CDR3 has 13 residues. Germline CDR1 reads ENHRY; CDR2 reads SYGVKD. The CDR3 sequence: CAISESARDEQFF. The CDR3 DNA is TGTGCCATCAGTGAGTCCGCCAGGGATGAGCAGTTCTTC.

As for this clone: The sample holds other DNA sequences that translate to the same CDR3. This sequence joins TRBV9 and TRBJ2-3; D uncertain. The length of the CDR3 is 13 residues. CDR1 and CDR2 from the germline V gene are SGDLS and YYNGEE. The V and J ends lost 2 bases and 2 bases respectively, with 6 bases between them. The CDR3 bases are TGTGCCAGCAGCGTCGGCCCCACAGATACGCAGTATTTT. Its translation: CASSVGPTDTQYF.

This clone was seen a single time. V is TRBV5-5 and J is TRBJ1-3; D is perhaps TRBD1 (6 bases). The CDR3 is made up of 16 amino acids. Trimming removed 0 bases from V and 3 bases from J, with 13 bases in between. From germline, CDR1 is SGHKS and CDR2 YYEKEE (reference sequence). CDR3 coding DNA: TGTGCCAGCAGCTTGGTCGGGGGCGCAGGTGGAAACACCATATATTTT. Its protein product is CASSLVGGAGGNTIYF.

This CDR3 reads CASRSGTGGEQYF. CDR3 DNA sequence: TGTGCCAGCAGATCCGGGACAGGGGGGGAGCAGTACTTC. The V gene is TRBV6-5, the J gene TRBJ2-7, with TRBD1 matching 11 bases. The CDR3 totals 13 residues. Germline CDR1 reads MNHEY; CDR2 reads SVGAGI. Germline trimming cut 6 bases from V and 7 bases from J; bases unmatched to any gene: 5.

The rearrangement uses TRBV10-3 and TRBJ2-1, with 8 bases fitting TRBD1. The CDR3 is 16 residues long. V shed 3 bases, J shed 3 bases, and the junction held 7 bases outside the gene matches. Germline assignment: CDR1 ENHRY and CDR2 SYGVKD. The CDR3 sequence is CAISEKGQGYYNEQFF. CDR3 coding DNA: TGTGCCATCAGTGAAAAAGGACAGGGATACTACAATGAGCAGTTCTTC.

CDR3 in amino acids: CASSLEKGQGRYNEQFF. The CDR3 nucleotides are TGTGCCAGCAGCTTAGAAAAGGGACAGGGACGCTACAATGAGCAGTTCTTC. V gene TRBV7-6 combines with J gene TRBJ2-1; 9 positions match TRBD1. Trimming cost V 1 base and J 3 bases; bases outside gene matches: 7. The CDR3 sequence is 17 residues long. Germline V gives CDR1 SGHVS, CDR2 FNYEAQ.

This clone was detected only a few times. CDR3 nucleotides: TGTGCCAGCAGCTTGGAGGCAAGGACAGGGTTTAACTATGGCTACACCTTC. Residues: CASSLEARTGFNYGYTF. J is TRBJ1-2 and V is TRBV5-8; TRBD1 aligns across 8 bases. Germline lookup yields CDR1 SGHTS and CDR2 YDEGEE. The V segment lost 0 bases and the J segment 1 base; nucleotides outside the gene matches: 8. This CDR3 has 17 residues.

The J gene is TRBJ2-1, the V gene TRBV5-1; the D gene is possibly TRBD2 (5 bases). CDR3 length equals 16 residues. The V gene's germline CDR1 is SGHRS and CDR2 YFSETQ. The V gene lost 0 bases and the J gene lost 7 bases, with 17 bases spanning the gap. The CDR3 sequence is CASSLVSGVTGNEQFF. The CDR3 region has the DNA TGCGCCAGCAGCTTGGTATCCGGGGTTACGGGAAATGAGCAGTTCTTC.

J is TRBJ2-2 and V is TRBV6-5; D gene uncertain. Germline CDR1 MNHEY, CDR2 SVGAGI. This CDR3 spans 13 amino acids. V dropped 2 bases and J dropped 1 base, with 2 bases sitting between them. The DNA of the CDR3 is TGTGCCAGCAGTTACGAGAACACCGGGGAGCTGTTTTTT. Its protein is CASSYENTGELFF.

This chain uses TRBV29-1 with TRBJ2-5; TRBD2 agrees at 10 bases. The V and J ends lost 5 bases and 1 base, in that order; junction bases with no gene match: 7. CDR1 and CDR2 (germline): SQVTM, ANQGSEA. The CDR3 has 15 residues. CDR3 DNA: TGCAGCGTTATATTATTAGCGGGGGGCCAAGAGACCCAGTACTTC. Translated, it gives CSVILLAGGQETQYF. Full variable domain (missing parts from reference TRBV29-1 and TRBJ2-5): SAVISQKPSRDICQRGTSLTIQCQVDSQVTMMFWYRQQPGQSLTLIATANQGSEATYESGFVIDKFPISRPNLTFSTLTVSNMSPEDSSIYLCSVILLAGGQETQYFGPGTRLLVL.

The gene calls are TRBV21-1 and TRBJ2-5; TRBD1 was called by the table and not checked on the DNA. TRBV21-1 represents a pseudogene. The CDR3 is made up of 17 amino acids. CDR3: CASSKCPNWDSAETQYF. CDR3 nucleotides: TGTGCCAGCAGCAAATGCCCAAATTGGGACAGCGCAGAGACCCAGTACTTC.

For this clone: Other DNA sequences from this sample encode an identical CDR3 as well. This CDR3 is CASSLSSGGVETQYF. The DNA of the CDR3 is TGCGCCAGCAGCTTGAGCTCAGGGGGCGTGGAGACCCAGTACTTC. The rearrangement joins TRBV5-1 to TRBJ2-5; 8 nucleotides line up with TRBD1. The germline V gene encodes CDR1 SGHRS and CDR2 YFSETQ. V was pared by 1 base and J by 5 bases, with 7 bases of the junction left unmatched. The CDR3 contains 15 residues.

This chain connects TRBV18 to TRBJ1-2; 7 bases fit TRBD1. Unmatched junction bases numbered 2, after V lost 1 base and J lost 6 bases. Germline CDR1 KGHSH, CDR2 LQKENI. This CDR3 contains 13 residues. The chain's CDR3 is CASSPRTGDGYTF. The CDR3 DNA reads as TGTGCCAGCTCACCACGGACAGGAGATGGCTACACCTTC.

The chain combines TRBV7-2 with TRBJ1-3; TRBD1 matches 8 bases. CDR1 is SGHTA, CDR2 FQGNSA, per germline. With V trimmed by 1 base and J by 4 bases, 3 bases remained unmatched. The CDR3 covers 15 residues. The CDR3 is CASSLETGVGNTIYF. CDR3 nucleotide sequence: TGTGCCAGCAGCTTAGAGACAGGGGTGGGAAACACCATATATTTT.

This clone was detected a few times. V gene TRBV28 combines with J gene TRBJ2-2; tentatively, D is TRBD1 or TRBD2 (6 bases each). CDR3 size: 15 residues. Germline values: CDR1 MDHEN, CDR2 SYDVKM. Trimming removed 3 bases from V and 6 bases from J, with 14 bases in between. The CDR3 bases are TGTGCCAGCAGTTTGGTGGGGGGCGCGCCCGGGGAGCTGTTTTTT. Translation gives CASSLVGGAPGELFF.

This rearrangement joins TRBV2 to TRBJ2-1; D remains unclear. The V gene lost 7 bases and the J gene lost 3 bases, with 10 bases spanning the gap. CDR1 is SNHLY, CDR2 FYNNEI, per germline. The length of the CDR3 is 13 residues. The CDR3, as DNA: TGTGCCAGCACCTTGACTCGCTACAATGAGCAGTTCTTC. This codes for CASTLTRYNEQFF. The whole variable domain, remainder taken from reference TRBV2 and TRBJ2-1, is EPEVTQTPSHQVTQMGQEVILRCVPISNHLYFYWYRQILGQKVEFLVSFYNNEISEKSEIFDDQFSVERPDGSNFTLKIRSTKLEDSAMYFCASTLTRYNEQFFGPGTRLTVL.